A selection of T cell receptor beta chains follows, all from one sample in a study of control samples from healthy donors and cancer patients. TCRdb's table, derived via immunoSEQ multiplex PCR, lists solely in-frame clones and lacks some. The table includes 150,000 to 200,000 clones, 85% to 95% detected once. Sequencing used blood. All receptors come from a man younger than 35 in good health. Each CDR3 is given with its conserved first and last residue. D genes are given only for firm matches. Size is stated for part of the rows, as once, few or many counts, or as a class when the clone is expanded.

D: -; V: TRBV12-5; J: TRBJ2-3; size: -; DNA: TGTGCTAGTGGTCGGAGTAGGGACGGCAGTTCTAGCACAGATACGCAGTATTTT; CDR3: CASGRSRDGSSSTDTQYF
D: -; V: TRBV30; J: TRBJ1-1; size: -; DNA: TGTGCCTGGAGTGTACAGGGAGTCCCTGAAGCTTTCTTT; CDR3: CAWSVQGVPEAFF
D: -; V: TRBV6-1; J: TRBJ2-3; size: -; DNA: TGTGCCAGCAGTGAAGCGGGGGCGTCCACAGATACGCAGTATTTT; CDR3: CASSEAGASTDTQYF
D: -; V: TRBV2; J: TRBJ2-3; size: -; DNA: TGTGCCAGCACCACACCTGAAGCTAGTACGCAGTATTTT; CDR3: CASTTPEASTQYF
D: TRBD2; V: TRBV19; J: TRBJ2-3; size: -; DNA: TGTGCCAGTGCGGATCGGGGGGGAAGCACAGATACGCAGTATTTT; CDR3: CASADRGGSTDTQYF
D: TRBD2; V: TRBV4-1; J: TRBJ2-2; size: once; DNA: TGCGCCAGCAGCCAAGAACGGGAGGGGATGGGGGAGCTGTTTTTT; CDR3: CASSQEREGMGELFF
D: TRBD2; V: TRBV7-3; J: TRBJ2-1; size: -; DNA: TGTGCCAGCAGCTTCCGTCTAGCGGGGTTTAATGAGCAGTTCTTC; CDR3: CASSFRLAGFNEQFF
D: -; V: TRBV7-2; J: TRBJ2-7; size: -; DNA: TGTGCCAGCAGCTTTGCGGTCTCCTACGAGCAGTACTTC; CDR3: CASSFAVSYEQYF
D: TRBD1; V: TRBV7-2; J: TRBJ2-5; size: -; DNA: TGTGCCAGCAGCTTCGGGACAGGGTGGCAAGAGACCCAGTACTTC; CDR3: CASSFGTGWQETQYF
D: -; V: TRBV2; J: TRBJ1-2; size: -; DNA: TGTGCCAGCAGTGAAAGGGCGGGAGACTATGGCTACACCTTC; CDR3: CASSERAGDYGYTF
D: -; V: TRBV12-3/TRBV12-4; J: TRBJ2-7; size: -; DNA: TGTGCCAGCAGTTTCTCCTACGAGCAGTACTTC; CDR3: CASSFSYEQYF
D: -; V: TRBV6-5; J: TRBJ2-2; size: -; DNA: TGTGCCAGCAGTTACGTGTCAGGTGGCGGGGAGCTGTTTTTT; CDR3: CASSYVSGGGELFF
D: TRBD1; V: TRBV2; J: TRBJ1-5; size: -; DNA: TGTGCCAGCAGCCAGGGGGGGACCAATCAGCCCCAGCATTTT; CDR3: CASSQGGTNQPQHF
D: -; V: TRBV29-1; J: TRBJ1-2; size: -; DNA: TGCAGCGTTGAAGATCGGTCGGGGGACCCCTATGGCTACACCTTC; CDR3: CSVEDRSGDPYGYTF
D: -; V: TRBV9; J: TRBJ1-1; size: -; DNA: TGTGCCAGCAGCCCCCTGATGGTGAGGGCTGAAGCTTTCTTT; CDR3: CASSPLMVRAEAFF
D: TRBD2; V: TRBV10-3; J: TRBJ2-1; size: -; DNA: TGTGCCATCAGGAGGACTAGCGGGGGGTTGGATGAGCAGTTCTTC; CDR3: CAIRRTSGGLDEQFF
D: TRBD1; V: TRBV29-1; J: TRBJ2-1; size: -; DNA: TGCAGCGTTTCCGGGACAGGGAACAATGAGCAGTTCTTC; CDR3: CSVSGTGNNEQFF
D: TRBD2; V: TRBV7-3; J: TRBJ2-3; size: -; DNA: TGTGCCAGCAGCCCGGGACTAGCGGGGGGCACAGATACGCAGTATTTT; CDR3: CASSPGLAGGTDTQYF
D: -; V: TRBV4-1; J: TRBJ1-1; size: once; DNA: TGCGCCAGCAGCCAAGACCCCCGGGGACCCCTGAACACTGAAGCTTTCTTT; CDR3: CASSQDPRGPLNTEAFF
D: -; V: TRBV3-1/TRBV3-2; J: TRBJ1-1; size: -; DNA: TGTGCCAGCAGCCAAGATTGGTACACTGAAGCTTTCTTT; CDR3: CASSQDWYTEAFF
D: TRBD1; V: TRBV6-1; J: TRBJ1-1; size: -; DNA: TGTGCCAGCAGTGAAAAACAGGGGGCAGGGAACACTGAAGCTTTCTTT; CDR3: CASSEKQGAGNTEAFF
D: TRBD1; V: TRBV19; J: TRBJ2-7; size: -; DNA: TGTGCCAGTAGTAAGACGCGGACAGGGGTCGGCTACGAGCAGTACTTC; CDR3: CASSKTRTGVGYEQYF
D: TRBD1; V: TRBV6-5; J: TRBJ2-4; size: -; DNA: TGTGCCAGCAGAAACAGGGGTGGGGAGAACATTCAGTACTTC; CDR3: CASRNRGGENIQYF
D: TRBD1; V: TRBV4-1; J: TRBJ1-5; size: -; DNA: TGCGCCAGCAGCCAACCCGGACAGGCCTATAGCAATCAGCCCCAGCATTTT; CDR3: CASSQPGQAYSNQPQHF
D: TRBD1; V: TRBV24-1; J: TRBJ1-2; size: -; DNA: TGTGCCACCAGTGATCCGGGACAGGGGGCCGATGGCTACACCTTC; CDR3: CATSDPGQGADGYTF
D: -; V: TRBV11-3; J: TRBJ1-2; size: -; DNA: TGTGCCAGCAGCTTACCGAGCTGGGACTATGGCTACACCTTC; CDR3: CASSLPSWDYGYTF
D: -; V: TRBV20-1; J: TRBJ2-3; size: once; DNA: TGCAGTGCTAGTCAAGGAGGAAAAGCAGATACGCAGTATTTT; CDR3: CSASQGGKADTQYF
D: TRBD1; V: TRBV19; J: TRBJ1-3; size: -; DNA: TGTGCCAGTGGTACAGGGGCCTCTGGAAACACCATATATTTT; CDR3: CASGTGASGNTIYF
D: -; V: TRBV2; J: TRBJ1-1; size: -; DNA: TGTGCCAGGAGGGTCGGGGGTAACACTGAAGCTTTCTTT; CDR3: CARRVGGNTEAFF
D: TRBD1; V: TRBV19; J: TRBJ2-5; size: -; DNA: TGTGCCAGTAGGTCTGGACAGGGCTCACAAGAGACCCAGTACTTC; CDR3: CASRSGQGSQETQYF
D: TRBD1; V: TRBV5-6; J: TRBJ1-4; size: -; DNA: TGTGCCAGCAGCTTGGTTGGACAGGGGAATGAAAAACTGTTTTTT; CDR3: CASSLVGQGNEKLFF
D: TRBD2; V: TRBV7-8; J: TRBJ2-1; size: -; DNA: TGTGCCAGCAGCTCCGGACTAGCGGGGCCCGTCGATGAGCAGTTCTTC; CDR3: CASSSGLAGPVDEQFF
D: -; V: TRBV30; J: TRBJ1-1; size: -; DNA: TGTGCCTGGAGTGCCCATCCGAACACTGAAGCTTTCTTT; CDR3: CAWSAHPNTEAFF
D: -; V: TRBV19; J: TRBJ1-1; size: -; DNA: TGTGCCAGTAGTAGCACAGGGATCGGGGGTGAAGCTTTCTTT; CDR3: CASSSTGIGGEAFF
D: -; V: TRBV15; J: TRBJ2-2; size: -; DNA: TGTGCCACCAGCAGAAAAAGCAACACCGGGGAGCTGTTTTTT; CDR3: CATSRKSNTGELFF
D: TRBD1; V: TRBV24-1; J: TRBJ2-5; size: -; DNA: TGTGCCACCAGTGACCCGACAGGGGGGGATGAAGAGACCCAGTACTTC; CDR3: CATSDPTGGDEETQYF
D: -; V: TRBV5-4; J: TRBJ1-4; size: once; DNA: TGTGCCAGCAGCGATGGGTCAGAAGAAAAACTGTTTTTT; CDR3: CASSDGSEEKLFF
D: TRBD1; V: TRBV18; J: TRBJ2-7; size: -; DNA: TGTGCCAGCTCACCACGATTAGACAGGGGGAGGGAGCAGTACTTC; CDR3: CASSPRLDRGREQYF
D: -; V: TRBV6-1; J: TRBJ2-2; size: -; DNA: TGTGCCAGCAGTGAAGCCCAGGGCGGGCTGTTTTTT; CDR3: CASSEAQGGLFF
D: -; V: TRBV2; J: TRBJ2-5; size: -; DNA: TGTGCCAGCAGTGCCCGGGGGCTATACCAAGAGACCCAGTACTTC; CDR3: CASSARGLYQETQYF
D: -; V: TRBV4-2; J: TRBJ1-6; size: -; DNA: TGTGCCAGCAGCCCCCAGGCTTTAAATTCACCCCTCCACTTT; CDR3: CASSPQALNSPLHF
D: -; V: TRBV30; J: TRBJ1-6; size: -; DNA: TGTGCCTGGAGACGGCTGCAGAATAATTCACCCCTCCACTTT; CDR3: CAWRRLQNNSPLHF
D: -; V: TRBV19; J: TRBJ2-3; size: -; DNA: TGTGCCAGTGGAGGGGGCACCACAGATACGCAGTATTTT; CDR3: CASGGGTTDTQYF
D: -; V: TRBV5-6; J: TRBJ2-3; size: few; DNA: TGTGCCAGCAGCTTTAGGAGCGGAACAGATACGCAGTATTTT; CDR3: CASSFRSGTDTQYF
D: TRBD1; V: TRBV12-5; J: TRBJ2-3; size: -; DNA: TGTGCTAGTGGTTTGGGACGGACAGGGGGCACAGATACGCAGTATTTT; CDR3: CASGLGRTGGTDTQYF
D: -; V: TRBV28; J: TRBJ2-1; size: few; DNA: TGTGCCAGCAGTTATGGTAGGTTTGAGCAGTTCTTC; CDR3: CASSYGRFEQFF
D: -; V: TRBV19; J: TRBJ2-2; size: -; DNA: TGTGCCAGTAGTATGAATCAGGGTAACGGGGAGCTGTTTTTT; CDR3: CASSMNQGNGELFF